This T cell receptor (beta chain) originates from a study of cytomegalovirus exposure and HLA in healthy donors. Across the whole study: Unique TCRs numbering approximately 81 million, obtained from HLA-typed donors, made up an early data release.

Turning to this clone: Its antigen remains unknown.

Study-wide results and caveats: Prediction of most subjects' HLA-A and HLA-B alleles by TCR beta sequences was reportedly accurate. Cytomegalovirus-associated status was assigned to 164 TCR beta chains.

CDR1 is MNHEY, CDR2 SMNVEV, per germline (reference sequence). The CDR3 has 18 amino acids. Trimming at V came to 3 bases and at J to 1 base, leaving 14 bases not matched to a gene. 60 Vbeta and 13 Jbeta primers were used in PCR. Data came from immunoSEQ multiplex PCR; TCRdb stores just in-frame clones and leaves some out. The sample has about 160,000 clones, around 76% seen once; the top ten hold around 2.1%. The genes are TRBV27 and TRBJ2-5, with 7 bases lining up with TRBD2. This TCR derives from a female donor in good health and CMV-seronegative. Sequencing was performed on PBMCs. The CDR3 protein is CASSFVPPGLPVQETQYF. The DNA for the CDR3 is TGTGCCAGCAGTTTTGTCCCACCGGGACTACCAGTCCAAGAGACCCAGTACTTC.